This is a list of T cell receptor beta chains from one sample in a study of identical twins. TCRdb recomputed calls from the 5' RACE reads with MiXCR, one row per CDR3 protein. The sample lists some 1,600,000 distinct CDR3 sequences; around a third were seen once. The sample taken for sequencing was cord blood. These receptors were taken from a newborn girl in good health. CDR3s include the opening cysteine and the closing phenylalanine or tryptophan. D genes are given only for firm matches. A clone size is listed for some rows: how often the clone was seen (once, few, many), or a class if it is expanded.

clone_size: NA; cdr3_length: 13; d_call: NA; j_call: TRBJ1-4; v_call: TRBV28; cdr3_aa: CASGRGTNEELFF; cdr3_nt: TGTGCCAGCGGGAGGGGAACTAATGAAGAACTGTTTTTT
clone_size: NA; cdr3_length: 15; d_call: NA; j_call: TRBJ1-1; v_call: TRBV10-3; cdr3_aa: CAISEGGARGTEAFF; cdr3_nt: TGTGCCATCAGTGAGGGGGGGGCTAGGGGCACTGAAGCTTTCTTT
clone_size: NA; cdr3_length: 15; d_call: TRBD2; j_call: TRBJ2-7; v_call: TRBV6-4; cdr3_aa: CASSSSGSPRNEQYF; cdr3_nt: TGTGCCAGCAGTTCTAGCGGGAGCCCCAGGAATGAGCAGTACTTC
clone_size: many; cdr3_length: 14; d_call: NA; j_call: TRBJ2-5; v_call: TRBV7-9; cdr3_aa: CASSLDGLQETQYF; cdr3_nt: TGCGCCAGCAGCTTGGACGGCCTTCAAGAGACCCAGTACTTC
clone_size: few; cdr3_length: 13; d_call: NA; j_call: TRBJ1-2; v_call: TRBV29-1; cdr3_aa: CSVKTTDNYGYTF; cdr3_nt: TGCAGCGTTAAAACTACGGACAACTATGGCTACACCTTC
clone_size: once; cdr3_length: 15; d_call: TRBD1; j_call: TRBJ2-7; v_call: TRBV2; cdr3_aa: CASSAADRGRNEQYF; cdr3_nt: TGTGCCAGCAGCGCCGCAGACAGGGGGCGCAATGAGCAGTACTTC
clone_size: NA; cdr3_length: 16; d_call: TRBD1; j_call: TRBJ1-5; v_call: TRBV27; cdr3_aa: CASSSLGQAVGEPQHF; cdr3_nt: TGTGCCAGCAGTTCATTGGGACAGGCGGTTGGTGAGCCCCAGCATTTT
clone_size: NA; cdr3_length: 13; d_call: TRBD2; j_call: TRBJ2-7; v_call: TRBV10-3; cdr3_aa: CAISPGTSIEQYF; cdr3_nt: TGTGCCATCTCCCCCGGGACTAGTATCGAGCAGTACTTC
clone_size: NA; cdr3_length: 13; d_call: NA; j_call: TRBJ1-4; v_call: TRBV12-3/TRBV12-4; cdr3_aa: CASSREGGEKLFF; cdr3_nt: TGTGCCAGCAGTAGGGAGGGGGGAGAAAAACTGTTTTTT
clone_size: NA; cdr3_length: 19; d_call: TRBD2; j_call: TRBJ2-1; v_call: TRBV11-2; cdr3_aa: CASSLISTSGASSYNEQFF; cdr3_nt: TGTGCCAGCAGCTTAATCTCTACTAGCGGGGCGAGCTCCTACAATGAGCAGTTCTTC
clone_size: few; cdr3_length: 15; d_call: TRBD2; j_call: TRBJ2-1; v_call: TRBV6-2/TRBV6-3; cdr3_aa: CASSLLAGVRDEQFF; cdr3_nt: TGTGCCAGCAGTCTTCTGGCGGGAGTCAGAGATGAGCAGTTCTTC
clone_size: few; cdr3_length: 14; d_call: NA; j_call: TRBJ2-7; v_call: TRBV28; cdr3_aa: CASSLPSREGEQYF; cdr3_nt: TGTGCCAGCAGTCTACCCTCTAGGGAAGGGGAGCAGTACTTC
clone_size: NA; cdr3_length: 14; d_call: NA; j_call: TRBJ1-3; v_call: TRBV11-2; cdr3_aa: CASSGLRGANTIYF; cdr3_nt: TGTGCCAGCAGCGGTCTCCGCGGGGCAAACACCATATATTTT
clone_size: few; cdr3_length: 12; d_call: TRBD1; j_call: TRBJ1-2; v_call: TRBV12-3/TRBV12-4; cdr3_aa: CASSWTGSGYTF; cdr3_nt: TGTGCCAGCAGTTGGACAGGGAGTGGCTACACCTTC
clone_size: few; cdr3_length: 17; d_call: NA; j_call: TRBJ1-5; v_call: TRBV5-6; cdr3_aa: CASSLYGTLYSNQPQHF; cdr3_nt: TGTGCCAGCAGCTTGTACGGGACACTCTATAGCAATCAGCCCCAGCATTTT
clone_size: NA; cdr3_length: 15; d_call: TRBD2; j_call: TRBJ2-1; v_call: TRBV9; cdr3_aa: CAGSERTSGYNEQFF; cdr3_nt: TGTGCCGGCAGCGAGAGGACTAGCGGTTACAATGAGCAGTTCTTC
clone_size: many; cdr3_length: 13; d_call: NA; j_call: TRBJ2-7; v_call: TRBV29-1; cdr3_aa: CSAYGGDSYEQYF; cdr3_nt: TGCAGCGCCTACGGGGGAGACTCCTACGAGCAGTACTTC
clone_size: many; cdr3_length: 15; d_call: TRBD2; j_call: TRBJ2-1; v_call: TRBV5-1; cdr3_aa: CASSLALAGGSEQFF; cdr3_nt: TGCGCCAGCAGCTTGGCACTAGCGGGGGGAAGTGAGCAGTTCTTC
clone_size: few; cdr3_length: 13; d_call: TRBD1; j_call: TRBJ1-2; v_call: TRBV2; cdr3_aa: CASSDVQGDGYTF; cdr3_nt: TGTGCCAGCAGTGACGTGCAGGGGGATGGCTACACCTTC
clone_size: many; cdr3_length: 13; d_call: NA; j_call: TRBJ2-1; v_call: TRBV24-1; cdr3_aa: CATSDGGRNEQFF; cdr3_nt: TGTGCCACCAGTGATGGGGGGAGGAATGAGCAGTTCTTC
clone_size: few; cdr3_length: 18; d_call: TRBD1; j_call: TRBJ2-2; v_call: TRBV6-5; cdr3_aa: CASSYSNRNRGKGGELFF; cdr3_nt: TGTGCCAGCAGTTACTCGAATCGAAACAGGGGTAAAGGCGGGGAGCTGTTTTTT
clone_size: NA; cdr3_length: 14; d_call: NA; j_call: TRBJ2-4; v_call: TRBV27; cdr3_aa: CASSSTGGGNIQYF; cdr3_nt: TGTGCCAGCAGTTCTACAGGGGGGGGAAACATTCAGTACTTC
clone_size: few; cdr3_length: 15; d_call: NA; j_call: TRBJ1-5; v_call: TRBV20-1; cdr3_aa: CSASSGAHSNQPQHF; cdr3_nt: TGCAGTGCTAGTTCTGGGGCCCATAGCAATCAGCCCCAGCATTTT
clone_size: many; cdr3_length: 13; d_call: NA; j_call: TRBJ2-1; v_call: TRBV2; cdr3_aa: CASSEAAYNEQFF; cdr3_nt: TGTGCCAGCAGTGAAGCTGCCTACAATGAGCAGTTCTTC
clone_size: few; cdr3_length: 15; d_call: NA; j_call: TRBJ2-2; v_call: TRBV7-2; cdr3_aa: CASSPLVTNTGELFF; cdr3_nt: TGTGCCAGCAGCCCGTTAGTCACGAACACCGGGGAGCTGTTTTTT
clone_size: NA; cdr3_length: 17; d_call: NA; j_call: TRBJ2-3; v_call: TRBV6-5; cdr3_aa: CASSYSLGDPSTDTQYF; cdr3_nt: TGTGCCAGCAGTTACTCGTTGGGGGACCCTAGCACAGATACGCAGTATTTT
clone_size: NA; cdr3_length: 14; d_call: TRBD1; j_call: TRBJ1-1; v_call: TRBV12-3/TRBV12-4; cdr3_aa: CASSQGQAWTEAFF; cdr3_nt: TGTGCCAGCAGCCAAGGACAGGCCTGGACTGAAGCTTTCTTT
clone_size: NA; cdr3_length: 16; d_call: NA; j_call: TRBJ2-2; v_call: TRBV27; cdr3_aa: CASSLSGRVHTGELFF; cdr3_nt: TGTGCCAGCAGTTTATCGGGCAGGGTTCACACCGGGGAGCTGTTTTTT